These 25 T cell receptor beta chains came from one sample sequenced in a study of blood T cells in healthy people across ages. Together with a sample-barcoded 5' primer, a J-beta primer mix was included in a second PCR lasting about 6 to 11 cycles. MiXCR, applied by TCRdb to the 5' RACE reads, yields one record per CDR3 protein. The data contain about 930,000 distinct CDR3 sequences, approximately 32% of them singletons. This sample was also put to use in a study of T cells of mothers and their children.

What was sequenced was blood. All receptors come from a woman aged 40 to 50 in good health.

This clonotype has only a few counts. V gene TRBV3-1 combines with J gene TRBJ1-1, with D possibly being TRBD1 (5 bases). Trimming removed 6 bases at V and 2 bases at J, with 13 bases between. The germline CDR1 and CDR2 sequences are LGHDT and YNNKEL (reference sequence). This CDR3 is built from 14 residues. CDR3 protein: CASSSTQGNTEAFF. Here the CDR3 DNA reads TGTGCCAGCAGTTCAACTCAGGGAAACACTGAAGCTTTCTTT.

This clonotype has at least ten counts. The J gene is TRBJ1-5, the V gene TRBV4-1, with unresolved D. Germline CDR1 and CDR2: MGHRA and YSYEKL. The length of the CDR3 is 16 residues. The ends were cut back, 0 bases at V and 0 bases at J, with 9 bases in the middle. The CDR3 region is CASSQEVVYSNQPQHF. CDR3 nucleotides: TGCGCCAGCAGCCAAGAAGTCGTTTATAGCAATCAGCCCCAGCATTTT.

This clonotype was detected only a few times. This rearrangement joins TRBV7-3 to TRBJ2-3; D is tentatively TRBD1 or TRBD2 (6 bases each). Per the germline V gene, CDR1 is SGHTA and CDR2 is FQGTGA. Trimming left V 5 bases short and J 2 bases short, with 8 bases between. This CDR3 is 13 amino acids long. This CDR3 reads CASSTGATDTQYF. The DNA of the CDR3 is TGTGCCAGCAGCACGGGGGCCACAGATACGCAGTATTTT.

This clonotype was observed at least ten times. CDR3 sequence (DNA): TGTGCCAGCAGTTTACGGACCGCTTACGAGCAGTACTTC. Its translation: CASSLRTAYEQYF. The rearrangement uses TRBV27 and TRBJ2-7, with D unresolved. From germline, CDR1 is MNHEY and CDR2 SMNVEV (reference sequence). V dropped 2 bases and J dropped 4 bases, with 9 bases sitting between them. The CDR3 has 13 residues.

As for this clonotype: One junction end disagrees with the germline gene, perhaps due to a read error. The chain is built from TRBV20-1 and TRBJ2-6, with 7 positions matching TRBD1. Looked up from germline, CDR1 is DFQATT and CDR2 is SNEGSKA (reference sequence). This CDR3 has 16 residues. CDR3 DNA sequence: TGCAGTGCTAGGACAGGGACGAGCTCTGGGGCCAACGTCCGGACTTTC. Amino acid sequence: CSARTGTSSGANVRTF.

The chain recombines TRBV6-5 with TRBJ1-2, with D tentatively TRBD1 (6 bases). Deletions cut 6 bases from V and 3 bases from J, with 17 bases between. The CDR3 contains 15 residues. From germline, CDR1 is MNHEY and CDR2 SVGAGI. The CDR3 region has the DNA TGTGCCAGCAGGCAGTCGTACAGGGCGGACTATGGCTACACCTTC. Translated, it gives CASRQSYRADYGYTF.

In its sample, this clonotype was seen a few times. The V and J genes are TRBV19 and TRBJ1-4; the match to TRBD1 covers 7 bases. Germline V CDR1 and CDR2: LNHDA, SQIVND (reference sequence). The CDR3 length is 12 residues. The V and J ends lost 11 bases and 6 bases, in that order; junction bases with no gene match: 6. The CDR3 nucleotides read TGTGCCTCCAACGACAGGGATGAAAAACTGTTTTTT. Encoded protein: CASNDRDEKLFF.

As for this clonotype: The junction and the germline gene differ at one end; a read error may be behind it. The chain uses TRBV11-2 and TRBJ2-5; no clear D gene. This CDR3 comprises 13 residues. CDR1 and CDR2 (germline): SGHAT, FQNNGV. The CDR3 DNA reads TGTGCCAGCAGCTGGCAACGCCGAGAGATCCAGGACTTC. Residues: CASSWQRREIQDF.

This clonotype was detected only once. This chain uses TRBV28 with TRBJ2-1; D is tentatively TRBD1 or TRBD2 (6 bases each). CDR1 and CDR2 (germline): MDHEN, SYDVKM. V was pared by 6 bases and J by 7 bases, with 22 bases between. The CDR3 runs 16 residues. The CDR3 spells CASSLTTGADGNEQFF. The CDR3 DNA is TGTGCCAGCAGCTTGACAACGGGGGCCGATGGGAATGAGCAGTTCTTC.

This clonotype has a handful of counts. CDR3 residues: CATSDLGRNYGYTF. The CDR3 DNA follows: TGTGCCACCAGTGATTTGGGCAGGAACTATGGCTACACCTTC. V gene TRBV24-1 combines with J gene TRBJ1-2; D is undetermined. Trimming cost V 0 bases and J 2 bases, with 6 bases left between them. This CDR3 region has 14 residues. Germline CDR1 is KGHDR and CDR2 is SFDVKD.

The table lists this clonotype with a few counts. This rearrangement joins TRBV7-3 to TRBJ2-1; D is possibly TRBD1 (6 bases). The V gene's germline CDR1 is SGHTA and CDR2 FQGTGA. V lost 4 bases to trimming and J lost 9 bases, with 22 bases between them. The CDR3 has 16 amino acids. The CDR3 bases are TGTGCCAGCAGCTCCCCCAATGGTGGGACACGAAGTGAGCAGTTCTTC. It is translated as CASSSPNGGTRSEQFF.

With respect to this clonotype: With a much larger clone just one base away, this may be a read error. This rearrangement joins TRBV27 to TRBJ2-4; maybe TRBD1 (5 bases). The J call may be wrong; the DNA end is better matched by TRBJ2-7. This CDR3 comprises 14 residues. Germline CDR1 reads MNHEY; CDR2 reads SMNVEV (reference sequence). The CDR3: CVSSLLPGFDEQYF. Here the CDR3 DNA reads TGTGTCAGCAGTCTCCTCCCAGGGTTCGACGAGCAGTACTTC.

CDR3 loop: CSASPRTSGVGNEQFF. CDR3 DNA: TGCAGTGCTAGTCCTCGGACTAGCGGGGTTGGCAATGAGCAGTTCTTC. The chain joins TRBV20-1 to TRBJ2-1, with 12 bases matching TRBD2. CDR1 DFQATT and CDR2 SNEGSKA come from the germline V gene (reference sequence). J gave up 6 bases and V 3 bases, and 9 bases lay outside the gene matches. CDR3 length equals 16 residues.

This clonotype was detected a few times. The CDR3 spells CASSLGDLATNEKLFF. In nucleotides, the CDR3 is TGTGCCAGCAGCCTGGGAGACCTAGCAACTAATGAAAAACTGTTTTTT. The rearrangement joins TRBV5-5 to TRBJ1-4; D ambiguous. Germline CDR1 is SGHKS and CDR2 is YYEKEE (reference sequence). There are 16 residues in the CDR3. With 4 bases removed from V and 0 bases from J, the gap between germline ends came to 13 bases.

The CDR3 region is CASRDGLIYGYTF. The CDR3 region has the DNA TGTGCCAGCAGAGACGGACTGATCTATGGCTACACCTTC. The J gene is TRBJ1-2, the V gene TRBV2; D is unresolved. V gave up 6 bases and J gave up 4 bases, with 12 bases separating them. The CDR3 spans 13 residues. Germline CDR1 and CDR2: SNHLY and FYNNEI.

This clonotype was detected a few times. The chain employs TRBV9 and TRBJ2-1; D unclear. This CDR3 is built from 15 residues. Between the trimmed V and J ends, which lost 3 bases and 0 bases, there was a span of 10 bases. CDR1 is SGDLS and CDR2 is YYNGEE in the germline V gene. CDR3 DNA sequence: TGTGCCAGCAGCGGCTCTTCGAGCTCCTACAATGAGCAGTTCTTC. Amino acids: CASSGSSSSYNEQFF.

V is TRBV7-2 and J is TRBJ2-7; 12 nucleotides agree with TRBD1. From germline, CDR1 is SGHTA and CDR2 FQGNSA. J was trimmed by 6 bases and V by 6 bases; bases with no gene match: 9. The CDR3 runs to 15 residues. The CDR3 loop reads CASSSEGQGAAEQYF. The CDR3 bases are TGTGCCAGCAGTTCAGAGGGACAGGGGGCGGCCGAGCAGTACTTC.

The chain has TRBV7-9 and TRBJ1-4; no firm D call. The germline CDR1 and CDR2 sequences are SEHNR and FQNEAQ (reference sequence). V shed 11 bases and J shed 1 base, with 14 bases lying between them. The CDR3 consists of 14 residues. The CDR3 protein is CASSGVLTNEKLFF. CDR3 coding DNA: TGTGCCTCCTCCGGGGTTTTAACTAATGAAAAACTGTTTTTT.

In its sample, this clonotype was seen many times. The chain has TRBV12-3 or TRBV12-4 and TRBJ2-7, with TRBD1 as a possible D gene (6 bases). This CDR3 has 15 amino acids. With 3 bases removed from V and 9 bases from J, the gap between germline ends came to 21 bases. The CDR3 here is CASSLSVGAVAWQYF. DNA of the CDR3: TGTGCCAGCAGTTTGTCGGTGGGGGCCGTCGCGTGGCAGTACTTC.

At least ten counts were recorded for this clonotype. This chain uses TRBV21-1 with TRBJ2-5; no check of the table's D call, TRBD1, against the DNA was made. TRBV21-1 is annotated as a pseudogene. This CDR3 contains 15 residues. The CDR3 sequence is CASSKPTGDGETQYF. CDR3 DNA: TGTGCCAGCAGCAAGCCGACAGGGGATGGGGAGACCCAGTACTTC.

In regard to this clonotype: Germline and junction disagree at one end, which may indicate a read error. The chain couples TRBV28 to TRBJ1-1; D may be TRBD1 (6 bases). The CDR3 has 14 residues. Germline CDR1 MDHEN, CDR2 SYDVKM. CDR3 in DNA: TGCGCCAGCAGTCCCCGGGGGCGATACACTGAAGCTTTCTTT. Translation: CASSPRGRYTEAFF.

This clonotype was seen a handful of times. The chain carries TRBV7-9 and TRBJ1-1, with 8 bases identical to TRBD1. This CDR3 comprises 13 residues. Germline V gene lookup returns CDR1 SEHNR and CDR2 FQNEAQ (reference sequence). V was pared by 0 bases and J by 8 bases, with 2 bases of the junction left unmatched. The CDR3 DNA follows: TGTGCCAGCAGCTTAGCTGGGGACAGGGAAGCTTTCTTT. This codes for CASSLAGDREAFF.

This clonotype was detected ten times or more. The chain combines TRBV7-2 with TRBJ2-5; TRBD1 aligns across 8 bases. The CDR3 contains 16 residues. Germline CDR1 is SGHTA and CDR2 is FQGNSA. V was pared by 5 bases and J by 5 bases, with 13 bases of the junction left unmatched. The CDR3 loop is CASSPTLGRGRETQYF. The CDR3 nucleotides read TGTGCCAGCAGCCCCACCCTGGGCAGGGGGCGGGAGACCCAGTACTTC.

At least ten counts were recorded for this clonotype. This chain uses TRBV11-1 with TRBJ2-1; TRBD2 agrees at 7 bases. Per germline, CDR1 SGHAT and CDR2 FQDESV (reference sequence). Losses at the gene ends were 11 bases for V and 8 bases for J; bases not matched to a gene: 15. The CDR3 runs to 14 residues. The CDR3 coding sequence is TGTGCCGTGGGGCCGGGGGGAATTACTGATGAGCAGTTCTTC. This encodes CAVGPGGITDEQFF.

This clonotype was picked up a small number of times. The rearrangement uses TRBV18 and TRBJ1-1, with 9 bases lining up with TRBD1. The V gene end was trimmed by 1 base and the J gene end by 5 bases; junction bases not matched to a gene: 5. CDR3 size: 15 residues. CDR1 KGHSH and CDR2 LQKENI come from the germline V gene. As DNA, the CDR3 is TGTGCCAGCTCACCACAACAGGGGGCGAGTACTGAAGCTTTCTTT. This encodes CASSPQQGASTEAFF.